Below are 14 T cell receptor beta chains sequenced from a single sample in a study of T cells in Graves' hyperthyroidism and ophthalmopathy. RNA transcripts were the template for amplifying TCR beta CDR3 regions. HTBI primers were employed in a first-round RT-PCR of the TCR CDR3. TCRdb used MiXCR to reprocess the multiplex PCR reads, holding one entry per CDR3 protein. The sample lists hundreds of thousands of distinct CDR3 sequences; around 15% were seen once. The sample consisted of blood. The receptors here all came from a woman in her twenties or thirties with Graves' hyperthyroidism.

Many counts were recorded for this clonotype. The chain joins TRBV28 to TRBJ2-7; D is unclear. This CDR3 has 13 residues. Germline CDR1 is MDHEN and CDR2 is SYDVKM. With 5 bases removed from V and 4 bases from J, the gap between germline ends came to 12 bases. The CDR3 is CASSELEEYEQYF. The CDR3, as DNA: TGTGCCAGCAGTGAGCTGGAAGAATACGAGCAGTACTTC.

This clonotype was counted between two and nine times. In DNA form, the CDR3 reads TGTGCCAGCAGAGCACCCGATGGGTCAAGAGAAAAACTGTTTTTT. Its translation is CASRAPDGSREKLFF. The chain couples TRBV27 to TRBJ1-4; D is unclear. Trimming left V 6 bases short and J 8 bases short, with 19 bases between. This CDR3 spans 15 amino acids. CDR1 MNHEY and CDR2 SMNVEV come from the germline V gene (reference sequence).

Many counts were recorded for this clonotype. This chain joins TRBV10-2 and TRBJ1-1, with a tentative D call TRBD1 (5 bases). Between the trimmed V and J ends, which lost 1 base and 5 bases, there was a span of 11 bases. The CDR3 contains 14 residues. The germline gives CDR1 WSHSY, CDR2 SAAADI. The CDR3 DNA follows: TGCGCCAGCAGTGAGTTAGGGGAATGGACTGAAGCTTTCTTT. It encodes CASSELGEWTEAFF.

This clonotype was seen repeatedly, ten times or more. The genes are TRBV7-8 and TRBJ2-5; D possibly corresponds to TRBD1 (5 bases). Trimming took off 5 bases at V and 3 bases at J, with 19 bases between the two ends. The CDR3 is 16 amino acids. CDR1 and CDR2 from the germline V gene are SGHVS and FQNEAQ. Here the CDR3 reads CASSPTGIPSKETQYF. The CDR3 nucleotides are TGTGCCAGCAGCCCTACAGGAATACCATCAAAAGAGACCCAGTACTTC.

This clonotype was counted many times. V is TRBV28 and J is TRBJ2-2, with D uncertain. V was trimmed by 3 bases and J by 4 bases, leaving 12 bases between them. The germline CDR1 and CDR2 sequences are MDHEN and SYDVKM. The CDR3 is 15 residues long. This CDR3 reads CASSFLTGPTGELFF. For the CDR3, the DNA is TGTGCCAGCAGTTTCCTTACCGGGCCCACCGGGGAGCTGTTTTTT. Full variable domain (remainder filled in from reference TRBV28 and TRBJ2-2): DVKVTQSSRYLVKRTGEKVFLECVQDMDHENMFWYRQDPGLGLRLIYFSYDVKMKEKGDIPEGYSVSREKKERFSLILESASTNQTSMYLCASSFLTGPTGELFFGEGSRLTVL.

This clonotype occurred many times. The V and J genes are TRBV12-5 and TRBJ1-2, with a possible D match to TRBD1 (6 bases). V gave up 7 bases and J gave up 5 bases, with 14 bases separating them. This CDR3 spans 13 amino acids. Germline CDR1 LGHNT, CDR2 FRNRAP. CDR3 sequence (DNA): TGTGCTAGTGAGAAACAGGGTTATTATGGCTACACCTTC. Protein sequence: CASEKQGYYGYTF.

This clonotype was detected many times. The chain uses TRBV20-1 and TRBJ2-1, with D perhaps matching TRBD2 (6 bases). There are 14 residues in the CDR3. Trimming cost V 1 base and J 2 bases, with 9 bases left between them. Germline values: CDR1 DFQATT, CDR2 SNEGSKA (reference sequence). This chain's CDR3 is CSARVAVTYNEQFF. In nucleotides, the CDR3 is TGCAGTGCTAGAGTAGCGGTTACCTACAATGAGCAGTTCTTC.

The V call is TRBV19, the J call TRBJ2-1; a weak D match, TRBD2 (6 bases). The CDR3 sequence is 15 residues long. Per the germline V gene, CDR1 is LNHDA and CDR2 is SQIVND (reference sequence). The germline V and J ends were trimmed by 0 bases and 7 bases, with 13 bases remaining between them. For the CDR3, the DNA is TGTGCCAGTAGTATAGAGGGGACTTTTAGGAATGAGCAGTTCTTC. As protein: CASSIEGTFRNEQFF.

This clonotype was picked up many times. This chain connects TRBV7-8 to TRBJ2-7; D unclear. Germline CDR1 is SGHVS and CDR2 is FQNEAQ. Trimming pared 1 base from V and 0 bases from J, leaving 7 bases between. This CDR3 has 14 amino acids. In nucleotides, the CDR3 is TGTGCCAGCAGCTTAGATGGGCCCTCCTACGAGCAGTACTTC. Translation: CASSLDGPSYEQYF.

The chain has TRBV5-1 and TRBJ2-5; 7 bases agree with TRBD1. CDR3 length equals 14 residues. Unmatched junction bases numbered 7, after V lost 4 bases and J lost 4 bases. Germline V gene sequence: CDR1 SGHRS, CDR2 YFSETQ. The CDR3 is CASSPRQGSETQYF. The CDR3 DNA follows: TGCGCCAGCAGCCCCCGACAGGGTTCAGAGACCCAGTACTTC.

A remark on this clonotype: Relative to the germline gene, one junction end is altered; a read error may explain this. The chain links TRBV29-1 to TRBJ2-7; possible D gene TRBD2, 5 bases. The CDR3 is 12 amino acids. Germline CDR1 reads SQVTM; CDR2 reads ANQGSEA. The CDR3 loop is CSVQGGSYGQYF. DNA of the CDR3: TGCAGCGTACAAGGCGGGTCCTACGGGCAGTACTTC.

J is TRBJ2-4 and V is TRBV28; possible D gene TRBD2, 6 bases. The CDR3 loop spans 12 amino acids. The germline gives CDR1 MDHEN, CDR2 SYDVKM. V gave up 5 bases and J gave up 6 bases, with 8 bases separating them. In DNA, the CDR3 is TGTGCCAGCAGTACTAGCAGAAACATTCAGTACTTC. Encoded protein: CASSTSRNIQYF.

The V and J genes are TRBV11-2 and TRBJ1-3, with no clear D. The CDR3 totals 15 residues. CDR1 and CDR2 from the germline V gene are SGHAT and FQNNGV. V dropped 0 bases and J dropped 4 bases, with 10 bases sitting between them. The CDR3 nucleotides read TGTGCCAGCAGCTTAGATTGGACGGGAGGAAACACCATATATTTT. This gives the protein CASSLDWTGGNTIYF.

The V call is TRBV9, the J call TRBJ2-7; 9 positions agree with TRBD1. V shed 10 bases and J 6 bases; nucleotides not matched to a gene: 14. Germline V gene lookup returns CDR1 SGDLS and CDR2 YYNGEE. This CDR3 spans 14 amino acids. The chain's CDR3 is CACQPGQGKGEQYF. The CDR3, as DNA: TGTGCCTGTCAACCGGGACAGGGAAAGGGCGAGCAGTACTTC. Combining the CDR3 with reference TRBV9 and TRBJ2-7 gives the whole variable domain DSGVTQTPKHLITATGQRVTLRCSPRSGDLSVYWYQQSLDQGLQFLIQYYNGEERAKGNILERFSAQQFPDLHSELNLSSLELGDSALYFCACQPGQGKGEQYFGPGTRLTVT.